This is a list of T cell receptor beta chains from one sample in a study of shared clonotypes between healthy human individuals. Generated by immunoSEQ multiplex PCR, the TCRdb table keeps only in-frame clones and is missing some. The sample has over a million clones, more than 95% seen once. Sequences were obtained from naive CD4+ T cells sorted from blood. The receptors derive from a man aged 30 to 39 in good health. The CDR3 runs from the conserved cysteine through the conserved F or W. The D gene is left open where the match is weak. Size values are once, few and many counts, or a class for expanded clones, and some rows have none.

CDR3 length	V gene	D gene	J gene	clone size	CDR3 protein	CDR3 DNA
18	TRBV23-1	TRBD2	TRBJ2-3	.	CASSQSGTVLVRTDTQYF	TGCGCCAGCAGTCAAAGCGGGACGGTTTTGGTGCGCACAGATACGCAGTATTTT
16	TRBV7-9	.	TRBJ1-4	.	CASSLSRGATNEKLFF	TGTGCCAGCAGCTTATCCCGCGGGGCAACTAATGAAAAACTGTTTTTT
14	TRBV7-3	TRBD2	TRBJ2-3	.	CASSPGGRTDTQYF	TGTGCCAGCAGCCCGGGGGGGAGGACAGATACGCAGTATTTT
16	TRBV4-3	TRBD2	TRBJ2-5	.	CASSQDGTRFSETQYF	TGCGCCAGCAGCCAAGACGGGACTAGGTTCTCGGAGACCCAGTACTTC
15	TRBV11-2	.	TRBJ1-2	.	CASRPDRLSFYGYTF	TGTGCCAGCAGGCCTGACAGATTATCTTTCTATGGCTACACCTTC
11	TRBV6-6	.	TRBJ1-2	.	CASSVQGGYTF	TGTGCCAGCAGTGTCCAGGGAGGCTACACCTTC
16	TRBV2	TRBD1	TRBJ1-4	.	CASSGDRGATNEKLFF	TGTGCCAGCAGTGGGGACAGGGGAGCAACTAATGAAAAACTGTTTTTT
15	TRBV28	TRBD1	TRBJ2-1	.	CASSPGQGLSNEQFF	TGTGCCAGCAGCCCCGGACAGGGGTTGAGCAATGAGCAGTTCTTC
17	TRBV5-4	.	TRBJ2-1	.	CASSLALYGGRYNEQFF	TGTGCCAGCAGCTTGGCTCTGTACGGGGGCAGGTACAATGAGCAGTTCTTC
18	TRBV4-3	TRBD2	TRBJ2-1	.	CASSQDPSSGGAYNEQFF	TGCGCCAGCAGCCAAGATCCCTCAAGCGGGGGGGCATACAATGAGCAGTTCTTC
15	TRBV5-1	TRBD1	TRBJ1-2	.	CASSPGTAESDGYTF	TGCGCCAGCAGCCCAGGGACAGCGGAAAGCGATGGCTACACCTTC
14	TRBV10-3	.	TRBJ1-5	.	CATSGNSGNQPQHF	TGTGCCACCAGTGGGAATTCCGGCAATCAGCCCCAGCATTTT
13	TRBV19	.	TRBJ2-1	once	CASSPSGAGEQFF	TGTGCCAGTAGTCCCTCGGGGGCGGGGGAGCAGTTCTTC
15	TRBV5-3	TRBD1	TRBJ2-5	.	CASSLGGRGHETQYF	TGTGCCAGCAGCTTAGGAGGCAGGGGGCATGAGACCCAGTACTTC
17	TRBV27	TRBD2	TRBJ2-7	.	CASSFSGTSVTSYEQYF	TGTGCCAGCAGTTTCTCCGGGACTAGCGTTACCTCCTACGAGCAGTACTTC
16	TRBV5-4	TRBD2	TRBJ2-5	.	CASSPPGLESPETQYF	TGTGCCAGCAGTCCTCCGGGACTAGAGTCCCCAGAGACCCAGTACTTC
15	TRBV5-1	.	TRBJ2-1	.	CASSLVAASYNEQFF	TGCGCCAGCAGCTTAGTAGCGGCCTCCTACAATGAGCAGTTCTTC
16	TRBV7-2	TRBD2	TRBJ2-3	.	CASSLLAGGHTDTQYF	TGTGCCAGCAGCCTCCTAGCGGGAGGGCACACAGATACGCAGTATTTT
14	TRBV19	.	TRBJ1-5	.	CASSISVVNQPQHF	TGTGCCAGTAGTATTTCTGTTGTCAATCAGCCCCAGCATTTT
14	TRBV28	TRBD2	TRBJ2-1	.	CASSLAGVYNEQFF	TGTGCCAGCAGTTTAGCGGGAGTTTACAATGAGCAGTTCTTC
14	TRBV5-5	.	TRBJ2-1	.	CASSLFPGLNEQFF	TGTGCCAGCAGCTTGTTTCCGGGTTTGAATGAGCAGTTCTTC
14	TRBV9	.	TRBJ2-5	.	CASSVGTDQETQYF	TGTGCCAGCAGCGTAGGGACAGATCAAGAGACCCAGTACTTC
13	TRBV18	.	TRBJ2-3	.	CASSPSSLDTQYF	TGTGCCAGCTCACCAAGCTCCCTCGATACGCAGTATTTT
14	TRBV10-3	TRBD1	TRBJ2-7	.	CAISEGQGVYEQYF	TGTGCCATCAGTGAGGGACAGGGAGTTTACGAGCAGTACTTC
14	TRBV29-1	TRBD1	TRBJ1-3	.	CSVWDRNAGNTIYF	TGCAGCGTTTGGGACAGGAACGCTGGAAACACCATATATTTT
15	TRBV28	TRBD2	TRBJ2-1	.	CASSRAGVKNNEQFF	TGTGCCAGCAGCAGAGCGGGAGTTAAAAACAATGAGCAGTTCTTC
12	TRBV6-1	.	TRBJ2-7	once	CASKVGGYEQYF	TGTGCCAGCAAGGTAGGGGGCTACGAGCAGTACTTC
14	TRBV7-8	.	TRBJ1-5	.	CASSLGRGNQPQHF	TGTGCCAGCAGCTTGGGCAGGGGCAATCAGCCCCAGCATTTT
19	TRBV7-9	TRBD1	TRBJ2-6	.	CASIVRDRGPRAGANVLTF	TGTGCCAGCATCGTAAGGGACAGGGGGCCGAGGGCTGGGGCCAACGTCCTGACTTTC
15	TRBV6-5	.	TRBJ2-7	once	CASSQTAPGVHEQYF	TGTGCCAGCAGTCAAACGGCCCCGGGAGTACACGAGCAGTACTTC
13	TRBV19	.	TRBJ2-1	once	CASSWFWGNEQFF	TGTGCCAGTAGTTGGTTCTGGGGCAATGAGCAGTTCTTC
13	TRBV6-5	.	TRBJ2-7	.	CASSQDRLYEQYF	TGTGCCAGCAGTCAAGACAGACTCTACGAGCAGTACTTC
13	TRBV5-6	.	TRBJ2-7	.	CASSARDFYEQYF	TGTGCCAGCAGCGCCAGGGATTTCTACGAGCAGTACTTC
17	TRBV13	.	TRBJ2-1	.	CASSPEGDRLRTPEQFF	TGTGCCAGCAGCCCCGAGGGGGATCGCTTACGGACTCCTGAGCAGTTCTTC
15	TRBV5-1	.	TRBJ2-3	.	CASSLFGSTADTQYF	TGCGCCAGCAGCTTGTTCGGGAGTACGGCAGATACGCAGTATTTT
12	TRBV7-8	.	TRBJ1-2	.	CASSTGQYGYTF	TGTGCCAGCAGCACCGGACAGTATGGCTACACCTTC
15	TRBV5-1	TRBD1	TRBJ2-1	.	CASSSTGTAYNEQFF	TGCGCCAGCAGCTCCACCGGGACAGCCTACAATGAGCAGTTCTTC
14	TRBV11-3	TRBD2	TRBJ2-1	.	CASSLLAGESEQFF	TGTGCCAGCAGCTTGCTAGCGGGAGAATCCGAGCAGTTCTTC
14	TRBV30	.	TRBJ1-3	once	CAGTATGRRNTIYF	TGTGCCGGAACCGCAACAGGAAGAAGAAACACCATATATTTT
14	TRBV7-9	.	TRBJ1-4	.	CASSRPPRGEKLFF	TGTGCCAGCAGCCGGCCTCCCCGAGGCGAAAAACTGTTTTTT
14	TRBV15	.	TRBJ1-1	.	CATSRGGRNTEAFF	TGTGCCACCAGCAGAGGGGGGAGGAACACTGAAGCTTTCTTT
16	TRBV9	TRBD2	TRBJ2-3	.	CASSSSPAGAGDTQYF	TGTGCCAGCAGCTCTTCCCCGGCGGGAGCGGGGGATACGCAGTATTTT
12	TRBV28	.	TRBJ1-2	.	CASSLGVSGYTF	TGTGCCAGCAGTTTAGGGGTTAGTGGCTACACCTTC
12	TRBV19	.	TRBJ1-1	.	CASSFRDTEAFF	TGTGCCAGTAGTTTCAGGGACACTGAAGCTTTCTTT
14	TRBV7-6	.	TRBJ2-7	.	CASSLGSVLGEQYF	TGTGCCAGCAGCTTAGGGTCGGTCTTGGGGGAGCAGTACTTC
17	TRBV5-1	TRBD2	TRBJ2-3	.	CASSHAPGLAGVDTQYF	TGCGCCAGCAGCCACGCACCGGGACTAGCGGGAGTGGATACGCAGTATTTT
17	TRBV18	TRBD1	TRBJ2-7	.	CASSPLPGQGNNYEQYF	TGTGCCAGCTCACCACTCCCGGGACAGGGTAACAACTACGAGCAGTACTTC
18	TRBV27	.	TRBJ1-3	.	CASRPSFGGGPSGNTIYF	TGTGCCAGCAGGCCCTCCTTTGGGGGGGGTCCATCTGGAAACACCATATATTTT
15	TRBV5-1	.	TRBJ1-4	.	CASSKDGTTNEKLFF	TGCGCCAGCAGTAAAGACGGAACAACTAATGAAAAACTGTTTTTT
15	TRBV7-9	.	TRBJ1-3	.	CASSFLDFGQNTIYF	TGTGCCAGCAGCTTCTTGGACTTCGGGCAAAACACCATATATTTT
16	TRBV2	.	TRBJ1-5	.	CASSEASGASNQPQHF	TGTGCCAGCAGTGAAGCGTCTGGGGCAAGCAATCAGCCCCAGCATTTT
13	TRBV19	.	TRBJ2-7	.	CASGRGLIYEQYF	TGTGCCAGTGGGAGGGGGTTGATCTACGAGCAGTACTTC
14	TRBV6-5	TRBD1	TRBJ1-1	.	CASRTGVANTEAFF	TGTGCCAGCAGAACAGGGGTCGCAAACACTGAAGCTTTCTTT
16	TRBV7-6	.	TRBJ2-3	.	CASSLGGPVSTDTQYF	TGTGCCAGCAGCTTAGGGGGCCCCGTAAGCACAGATACGCAGTATTTT